This T cell receptor (beta chain) was recorded in a study of T cell responses to AZD1222 COVID-19 vaccine. Produced via immunoSEQ multiplex PCR; TCRdb's table is partial and in-frame only. The table lists 190,000 or so clones, around 89% of them singletons. On this clone: Its antigen remains unknown.

CDR3 length: 15 amino acids. V shed 6 bases and J 6 bases; nucleotides not matched to a gene: 9. CDR1 SGHTA and CDR2 FQGNSA come from the germline V gene. Study-wide findings and caveats: White British donors predominated, females outnumbered males, and clonal diversity was possibly underestimated. Reportedly, nearly half of unique spike TCRs recognized epitopes outside B.1.351/B.1.1.7 mutations. The number of AZD1222 recipients seropositive at baseline was only five to seven. Without day 14 samples, only post-peak T cell repertoires were studied.

The TCR comes from an adult who received the AZD1222 COVID-19 vaccine. The rearrangement joins TRBV7-2 to TRBJ2-7, with TRBD2 matching 12 bases. The specimen was peripheral blood, collected 28 days after the second AZD1222 dose. Written as DNA, the CDR3 is TGTGCCAGCAGTCCGCTAGCGGGAGGGCCGGGCGAGCAGTACTTC. It encodes CASSPLAGGPGEQYF.